A selection of T cell receptor beta chains follows, all from one sample in a study of vaccination effects on CD4 cells after COVID-19. Their specific antigens are unknown. Some clones are missing from TCRdb's copy, which holds only in-frame ones; the method was immunoSEQ multiplex PCR. The sample yields about 27,000 clones, about four fifths seen once. Sequenced material: CD4+ T cells from PBMCs cultured with HCoV-NL63 spike peptides, taken after COVID-19 vaccination. Source of these receptors: a human donor who received a COVID-19 vaccine. Some clones in this sample may be carry-over from other donors' samples. The CDR3 runs from the conserved cysteine through the conserved F or W. The order of the fields is V gene, J gene, D gene, clone size, CDR3 protein, CDR3 DNA. D genes are given only for firm matches. Part of the rows lack a size; the others show once, few, many or a class for expanded clones.

>TRBV29-1|TRBJ1-1|.|.
CSVQGTEAFF
TGCAGCGTCCAGGGCACTGAAGCTTTCTTT
>TRBV11-2|TRBJ2-2|.|.
CASSFAGPGELFF
TGTGCCAGCAGCTTCGCCGGCCCCGGGGAGCTGTTTTTT
>TRBV5-8|TRBJ1-6|TRBD1|few
CASSNRQGAINSPLHF
TGTGCCAGCAGCAACCGACAGGGAGCTATTAATTCACCCCTCCACTTT
>TRBV12-5|TRBJ1-5|TRBD1|.
CASGQPGQVGNQPQHF
TGTGCTAGTGGTCAACCAGGACAGGTTGGAAATCAGCCCCAGCATTTT
>TRBV7-8|TRBJ2-2|TRBD1|.
CASSSDRTGWPGELFF
TGTGCCAGCAGCTCGGATCGGACAGGGTGGCCCGGGGAGCTGTTTTTT
>TRBV7-2|TRBJ2-5|TRBD2|.
CASSLALLAGEETQYF
TGTGCCAGCAGCTTAGCTCTCCTAGCGGGGGAAGAGACCCAGTACTTC
>TRBV3-1/TRBV3-2|TRBJ2-1|.|.
CASSQAGDDNEQFF
TGTGCCAGCAGCCAAGCGGGGGACGATAATGAGCAGTTCTTC
>TRBV5-1|TRBJ2-1|.|few
CASSLNEQGGAEQFF
TGCGCCAGCAGCTTGAACGAGCAGGGTGGGGCTGAGCAGTTCTTC
>TRBV30|TRBJ1-3|.|.
CAWSVQDRFVSGNTIYF
TGTGCCTGGAGTGTACAGGACAGATTTGTATCTGGAAACACCATATATTTT
>TRBV2|TRBJ2-3|.|.
CASSDLGGGTDTQYF
TGTGCCAGCAGCGACCTGGGGGGCGGCACAGATACGCAGTATTTT
>TRBV27|TRBJ2-1|.|few
CASSPSWTAEQFF
TGTGCCAGCAGTCCCTCCTGGACAGCTGAGCAGTTCTTC
>TRBV7-2|TRBJ1-5|TRBD1|.
CASSWTTGGSQPQHF
TGTGCCAGCAGCTGGACTACAGGGGGCAGTCAGCCCCAGCATTTT
>TRBV5-5|TRBJ2-1|.|once
CASSSTGTTYNEQFF
TGTGCCAGCAGCTCGACAGGTACCACCTACAATGAGCAGTTCTTC
>TRBV29-1|TRBJ2-5|.|.
CSVVRSTGETQYF
TGCAGCGTTGTAAGATCAACGGGGGAGACCCAGTACTTC
>TRBV2|TRBJ1-1|TRBD1|.
CASSGQGGVNTEAFF
TGTGCCAGCAGTGGGCAGGGGGGGGTGAACACTGAAGCTTTCTTT
>TRBV20-1|TRBJ1-2|TRBD1|.
CSASRGQGPYGYTF
TGCAGTGCTAGTCGGGGACAGGGTCCCTATGGCTACACCTTC
>TRBV7-9|TRBJ2-3|TRBD2|.
CASSPSGGDTQYF
TGTGCCAGCAGCCCGAGCGGGGGGGATACGCAGTATTTT
>TRBV2|TRBJ2-1|TRBD1|.
CASKKTGTGLYTEQFF
TGTGCCAGCAAAAAGACCGGGACAGGGTTATACACTGAGCAGTTCTTC
>TRBV14|TRBJ2-1|TRBD2|.
CASSSRSGMSLSSYNEQFF
TGTGCCAGCAGCTCAAGGAGCGGGATGTCTTTGAGCTCCTACAATGAGCAGTTCTTC
>TRBV6-2/TRBV6-3|TRBJ1-2|.|.
CASSYPGIVYGYTF
TGTGCCAGCAGTTATCCCGGGATAGTCTATGGCTACACCTTC
>TRBV2|TRBJ2-3|TRBD1|.
CASSGQGIVTDTQYF
TGTGCCAGCAGCGGACAGGGTATCGTCACAGATACGCAGTATTTT
>TRBV7-9|TRBJ1-1|TRBD1|.
CASSSPDRGTEAFF
TGTGCCAGCAGCTCCCCGGACAGGGGGACTGAAGCTTTCTTT
>TRBV2|TRBJ2-2|.|.
CASKLTGNTGELFF
TGTGCCAGCAAATTAACAGGGAACACCGGGGAGCTGTTTTTT
>TRBV4-2|TRBJ1-2|TRBD1|.
CASSSRTGINYGYTF
TGTGCCAGCAGCTCGCGGACAGGGATAAACTATGGCTACACCTTC
>TRBV18|TRBJ2-1|.|.
CASSPESFEQFF
TGTGCCAGCTCACCCGAAAGTTTTGAGCAGTTCTTC
>TRBV14|TRBJ2-1|.|.
CASSPTYNEQFF
TGTGCCAGCAGCCCCACGTACAATGAGCAGTTCTTC
>TRBV6-5|TRBJ1-1|TRBD1|.
CASVTGTDEAFF
TGTGCCAGTGTAACCGGGACAGATGAAGCTTTCTTT
>TRBV5-8|TRBJ2-7|TRBD1|.
CASSRRDRGVF
TGTGCCAGCAGTCGACGGGACAGGGGAGTTTTC
>TRBV29-1|TRBJ2-6|.|.
CSVEHSGANVLTF
TGCAGCGTTGAACATTCGGGGGCCAACGTCCTGACTTTC
>TRBV5-1|TRBJ2-5|TRBD1|.
CASSLRTGGSQETQYF
TGCGCCAGCAGCTTGAGGACAGGGGGTAGCCAAGAGACCCAGTACTTC
>TRBV6-1|TRBJ2-6|.|.
CASSAWGVSGANVLTF
TGTGCCAGCAGTGCCTGGGGGGTCTCTGGGGCCAACGTCCTGACTTTC
>TRBV30|TRBJ1-4|.|.
CASRLNGREKLFF
TGTGCCTCGCGATTAAACGGTCGGGAAAAACTGTTTTTT
>TRBV28|TRBJ2-2|.|.
CASSLGVVIGVPGELFF
TGTGCCAGCAGTTTAGGGGTCGTGATAGGGGTCCCCGGGGAGCTGTTTTTT
>TRBV10-1|TRBJ2-3|.|.
CASSPTLPEGDTQYF
TGCGCCAGCAGTCCCACCCTCCCCGAGGGGGATACGCAGTATTTT
>TRBV2|TRBJ2-6|TRBD2|.
CASSGQRGGVSGANVLTF
TGTGCCAGCAGTGGTCAGCGGGGGGGTGTCTCTGGGGCCAACGTCCTGACTTTC
>TRBV19|TRBJ1-1|TRBD1|.
CASSFRDSNTEAFF
TGTGCCAGTAGTTTCCGGGACAGTAACACTGAAGCTTTCTTT
>TRBV6-2/TRBV6-3|TRBJ1-5|TRBD1|.
CASSYRPGTDNQPQHF
TGTGCCAGCAGTTACCGCCCTGGGACAGACAATCAGCCCCAGCATTTT
>TRBV4-1|TRBJ1-2|TRBD1|.
CASSQDIQGTGYYGYTF
TGCGCCAGCAGCCAAGATATCCAGGGGACAGGGTACTATGGCTACACCTTC
>TRBV7-3|TRBJ1-6|TRBD1|.
CASSLTGWDSPLHF
TGTGCCAGCAGCTTGACAGGGTGGGATTCACCCCTCCACTTT
>TRBV11-2|TRBJ2-1|TRBD2|.
CASSSGPLALAGNEQFF
TGTGCCAGCAGCTCGGGCCCACTGGCACTAGCGGGGAATGAGCAGTTCTTC
>TRBV4-3|TRBJ1-6|.|.
CASSQLRVSPLHF
TGCGCCAGCAGCCAGCTCAGGGTTTCACCCCTCCACTTT
>TRBV2|TRBJ2-2|.|.
CASSPIGQARELFF
TGTGCCAGCAGTCCAATTGGGCAGGCCCGGGAGCTGTTTTTT